This T cell receptor (beta chain) was captured by sequencing in a study of control samples from healthy donors and cancer patients. Clones were read by immunoSEQ multiplex PCR, and TCRdb kept only the in-frame ones, dropping some. This sample yields more than 95,000 clones, of which around 89% are seen a single time; 1% to 1.4% belongs to the top ten. The material sequenced was PBMCs. The clonotype comes from a woman in her forties or fifties with colorectal cancer.

This chain's CDR3 is CASSVGLAGANEQFF. Written as DNA, the CDR3 is TGTGCCAGCAGCGTAGGACTAGCGGGAGCCAATGAGCAGTTCTTC. The chain carries TRBV9 and TRBJ2-1, with 12 bases that match TRBD2. The CDR3 is 15 residues long. The germline gives CDR1 SGDLS, CDR2 YYNGEE. Unmatched junction bases numbered 1, after V lost 0 bases and J lost 6 bases.